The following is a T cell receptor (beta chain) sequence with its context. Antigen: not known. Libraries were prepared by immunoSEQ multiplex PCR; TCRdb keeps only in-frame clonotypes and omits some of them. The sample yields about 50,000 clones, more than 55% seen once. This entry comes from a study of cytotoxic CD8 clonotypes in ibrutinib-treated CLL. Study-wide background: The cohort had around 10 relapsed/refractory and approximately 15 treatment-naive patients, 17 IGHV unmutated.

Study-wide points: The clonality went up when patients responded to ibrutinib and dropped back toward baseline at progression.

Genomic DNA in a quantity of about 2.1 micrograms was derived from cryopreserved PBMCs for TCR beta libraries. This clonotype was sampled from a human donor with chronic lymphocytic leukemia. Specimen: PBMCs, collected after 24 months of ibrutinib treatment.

The CDR3 coding sequence is TGTGCCAGTAGTATTCAAGGAGGGATGGTCACTGAAGCTTTCTTT. Its translation is CASSIQGGMVTEAFF. The chain combines TRBV19 with TRBJ1-1; no reliable D call. The V end lost 3 bases, the J end lost 4 bases, and 15 bases lay between the germline ends. The CDR3 runs to 15 residues. From germline, CDR1 is LNHDA and CDR2 SQIVND (reference sequence). The variable domain in full, completed from reference TRBV19 and TRBJ1-1, reads DGGITQSPKYLFRKEGQNVTLSCEQNLNHDAMYWYRQDPGQGLRLIYYSQIVNDFQKGDIAEGYSVSREKKESFPLTVTSAQKNPTAFYLCASSIQGGMVTEAFFGQGTRLTVV.